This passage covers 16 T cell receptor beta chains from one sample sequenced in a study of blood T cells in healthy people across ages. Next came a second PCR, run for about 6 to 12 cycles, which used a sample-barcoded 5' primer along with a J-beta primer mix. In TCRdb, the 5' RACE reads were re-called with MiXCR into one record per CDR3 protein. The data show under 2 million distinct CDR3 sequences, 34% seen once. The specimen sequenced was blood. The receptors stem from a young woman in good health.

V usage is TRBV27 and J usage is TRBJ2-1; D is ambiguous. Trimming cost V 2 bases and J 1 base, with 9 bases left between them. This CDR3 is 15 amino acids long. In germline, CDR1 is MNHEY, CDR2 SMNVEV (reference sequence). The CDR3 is CASSLLGISYNEQFF. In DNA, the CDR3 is TGTGCCAGCAGTTTACTAGGGATTTCCTACAATGAGCAGTTCTTC.

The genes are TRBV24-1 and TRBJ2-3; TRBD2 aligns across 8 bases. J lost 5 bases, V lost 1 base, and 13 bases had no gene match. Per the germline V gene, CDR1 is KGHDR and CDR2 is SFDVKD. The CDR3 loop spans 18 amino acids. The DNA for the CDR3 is TGTGCCACCAGTGATTTCGCTTTTTGGCGGGAGGAGGAAGATACGCAGTATTTT. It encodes CATSDFAFWREEEDTQYF.

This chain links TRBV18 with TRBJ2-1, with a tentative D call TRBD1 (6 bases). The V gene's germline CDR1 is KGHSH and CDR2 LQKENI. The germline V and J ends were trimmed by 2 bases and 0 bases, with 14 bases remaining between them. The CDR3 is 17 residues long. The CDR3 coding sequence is TGTGCCAGCTCACCAACAGGGACGGTGAGCTCCTACAATGAGCAGTTCTTC. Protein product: CASSPTGTVSSYNEQFF.

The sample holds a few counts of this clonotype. The CDR3 is CASSLREQETQYF. The CDR3 DNA is TGTGCCAGCAGCCTCCGGGAACAAGAGACCCAGTACTTC. The rearrangement links TRBV6-6 to TRBJ2-5; TRBD2 is a possible D gene (5 bases). Trimming took off 6 bases at V and 2 bases at J, with 10 bases between the two ends. This CDR3 is built from 13 residues. Germline CDR1 MNHNY, CDR2 SVGAGI (reference sequence).

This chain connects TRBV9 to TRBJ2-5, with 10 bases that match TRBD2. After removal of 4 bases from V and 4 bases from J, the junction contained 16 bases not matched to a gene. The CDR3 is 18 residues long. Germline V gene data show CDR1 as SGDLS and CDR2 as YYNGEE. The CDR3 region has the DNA TGTGCCAGCAGCCCCGAGGGAGCGGGAGGGCAGAAACGAGAGACCCAGTACTTC. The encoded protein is CASSPEGAGGQKRETQYF.

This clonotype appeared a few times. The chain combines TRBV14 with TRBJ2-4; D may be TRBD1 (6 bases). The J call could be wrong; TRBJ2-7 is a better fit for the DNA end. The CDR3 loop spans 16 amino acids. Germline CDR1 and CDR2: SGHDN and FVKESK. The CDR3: CASSQDMYRARNEQYF. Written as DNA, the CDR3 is TGTGCCAGCAGCCAAGATATGTACAGGGCAAGGAACGAGCAGTACTTC.

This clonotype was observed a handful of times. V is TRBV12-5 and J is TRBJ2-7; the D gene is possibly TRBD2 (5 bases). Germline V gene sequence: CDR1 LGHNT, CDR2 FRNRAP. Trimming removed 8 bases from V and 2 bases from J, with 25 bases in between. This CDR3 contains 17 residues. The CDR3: CASRTPFRGLAPYEQYF. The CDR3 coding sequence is TGTGCTAGTCGGACTCCCTTTCGGGGTCTCGCGCCCTACGAGCAGTACTTC.

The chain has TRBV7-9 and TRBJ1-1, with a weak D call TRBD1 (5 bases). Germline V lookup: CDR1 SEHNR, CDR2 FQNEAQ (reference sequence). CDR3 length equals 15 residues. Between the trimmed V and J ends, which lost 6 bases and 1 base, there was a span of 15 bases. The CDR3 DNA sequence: TGTGCCAGCAGAAAGACGAGGGGCTCGAACACTGAAGCTTTCTTT. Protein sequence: CASRKTRGSNTEAFF.

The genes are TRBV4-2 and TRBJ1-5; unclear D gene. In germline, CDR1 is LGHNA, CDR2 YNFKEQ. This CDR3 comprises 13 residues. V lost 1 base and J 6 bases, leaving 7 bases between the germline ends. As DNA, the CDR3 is TGTGCCAGCAGCCAAGCGGGCTCTCAGCCCCAGCATTTT. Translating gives CASSQAGSQPQHF.

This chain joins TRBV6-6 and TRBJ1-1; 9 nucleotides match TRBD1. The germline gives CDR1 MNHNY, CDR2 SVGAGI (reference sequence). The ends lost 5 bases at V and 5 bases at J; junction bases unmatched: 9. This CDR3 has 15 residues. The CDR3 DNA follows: TGTGCCAGCAGTCAACCGGGACAGGGCCAGACTGAAGCTTTCTTT. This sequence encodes CASSQPGQGQTEAFF.

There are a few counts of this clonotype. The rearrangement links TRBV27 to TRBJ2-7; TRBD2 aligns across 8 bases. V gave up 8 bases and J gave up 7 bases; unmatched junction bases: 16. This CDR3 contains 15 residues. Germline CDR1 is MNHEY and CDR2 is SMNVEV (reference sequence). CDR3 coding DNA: TGTGCCAGCGGGTACGCGGGAGGAGGCTTAGGTGAGCAGTACTTC. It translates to CASGYAGGGLGEQYF.

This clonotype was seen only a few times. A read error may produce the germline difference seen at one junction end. CDR3 bases: TGCGGTGCTAGGGGGGTAGAGAGAGTCTACGAGCAGTACTTC. Translated: CGARGVERVYEQYF. The genes are TRBV20-1 and TRBJ2-7, with D perhaps assigned TRBD1 or TRBD2 (6 bases each). The CDR3 has 14 residues. The germline gives CDR1 DFQATT, CDR2 SNEGSKA (reference sequence).

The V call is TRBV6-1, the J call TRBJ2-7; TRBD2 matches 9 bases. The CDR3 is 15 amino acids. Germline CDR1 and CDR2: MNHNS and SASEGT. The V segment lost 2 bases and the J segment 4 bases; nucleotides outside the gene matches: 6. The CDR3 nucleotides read TGTGCCAGCAGTGAACTAGCGGGGCCAGGGTACGAGCAGTACTTC. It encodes CASSELAGPGYEQYF.

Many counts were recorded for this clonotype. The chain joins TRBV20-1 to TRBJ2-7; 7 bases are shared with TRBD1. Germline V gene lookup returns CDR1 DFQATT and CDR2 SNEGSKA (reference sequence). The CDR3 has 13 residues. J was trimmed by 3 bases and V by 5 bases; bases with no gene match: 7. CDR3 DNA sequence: TGCAGTGCTTACCGGACAGGCGGCTACGAGCAGTACTTC. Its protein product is CSAYRTGGYEQYF.

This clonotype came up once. CDR3 bases: TGTGCCAGCAGTGAAGTCGAGATGAACACCGGGGAGCTGTTTTTT. Protein: CASSEVEMNTGELFF. The rearrangement joins TRBV2 to TRBJ2-2; the D is unclear. Germline assignment: CDR1 SNHLY and CDR2 FYNNEI. V was cut by 1 base and J by 1 base, with 7 bases left in between. The CDR3 runs to 15 residues.

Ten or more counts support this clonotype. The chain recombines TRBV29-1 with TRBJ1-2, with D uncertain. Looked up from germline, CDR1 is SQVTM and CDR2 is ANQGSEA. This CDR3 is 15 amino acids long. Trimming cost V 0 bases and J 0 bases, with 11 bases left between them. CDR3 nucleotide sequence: TGCAGCGTTGAAGATGGGTGGGTCGCTAACTATGGCTACACCTTC. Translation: CSVEDGWVANYGYTF.